Here is one T cell receptor (beta chain) with its context. Per the original methods: The authors estimated nucleated cell counts from reference gene primer amplification. The method was immunoSEQ multiplex PCR; TCRdb's version includes in-frame clones alone and lacks a portion of them. V, J and clone size are those of that table, while D and trimming were read from the DNA. This sample has roughly 250,000 clones, with around 85% found just once. This record comes from a study of blood T cell repertoires in COVID-19. Study background: The United States, Italy and Spain supplied acute and convalescent COVID-19 samples.

The sample taken for sequencing was peripheral blood. The sequence was collected from a woman in her thirties or forties with active or convalescent COVID-19.

Written as DNA, the CDR3 is TGCGCCAGCAGCCAAGGGATAGGGGCCTGGGACTACACCTTC. Amino acid sequence: CASSQGIGAWDYTF. The gene calls are TRBV4-1 and TRBJ1-2, with TRBD1 as a possible D gene (5 bases). The CDR3 runs to 14 residues. Trimming removed 1 base at V and 10 bases at J, with 16 bases between. Germline V gene lookup returns CDR1 MGHRA and CDR2 YSYEKL.